The entry that follows covers one TCR beta chain sequence. This entry comes from a study of Tregs in tolerant kidney transplant recipients. Study in general: Recipients received nonmyeloablative bone marrow transplants from related graft donors, with transient mixed chimerism.

Using immunoSEQ multiplex PCR, the repertoire was profiled, and TCRdb retains in-frame clones only, with some absent. The sample carries 100,000 to 130,000 clones, around 91% recorded once. The sample consisted of CD4+ T cells from blood, taken before the transplant. This clonotype was obtained from a human donor who received a combined kidney and bone marrow transplant.

The DNA for the CDR3 is TGTGCCAGCAGCCTGGGACTAGCGGGAGCATCCCAGTACTTC. Translated, it gives CASSLGLAGASQYF. V usage is TRBV5-8 and J usage is TRBJ2-5; 14 nucleotides match TRBD2. The J segment lost 9 bases and the V segment lost 4 bases, leaving 5 bases of the junction unmatched. CDR1 is SGHTS, CDR2 YDEGEE, per germline. The CDR3 extends over 14 amino acids.